Listed below are T cell receptor beta chains from one sample, sequenced in a study of blood T cell repertoires in COVID-19. The method was immunoSEQ multiplex PCR; TCRdb's version includes in-frame clones alone and lacks a portion of them. In the table there are about 220,000 clones, around 83% of which are singletons. Sequences were obtained from peripheral blood. These receptor sequences come from a man between 45 and 60 years old with active or convalescent COVID-19. Each CDR3 is given with its conserved first and last residue. A D gene is named only where the DNA matches it firmly. Clone size is given for some rows only: seen once, a few or many times, or a class if the clone is expanded.

clone size: .; D gene: .; V gene: TRBV12-3/TRBV12-4; J gene: TRBJ2-7; CDR3 DNA: TGTGCCAGCAGTTTATCAGGGACCTACGAGCAGTACTTC; CDR3 protein: CASSLSGTYEQYF
clone size: .; D gene: TRBD2; V gene: TRBV15; J gene: TRBJ2-3; CDR3 DNA: TGTGCCACCAGCAGTGGGACTAGCGGACCATTAGGTACGCAGTATTTT; CDR3 protein: CATSSGTSGPLGTQYF
clone size: .; D gene: TRBD1; V gene: TRBV2; J gene: TRBJ1-5; CDR3 DNA: TGTGCCAGCAGTGAACAGGGGGCGAGGCAGCCCCAGCATTTT; CDR3 protein: CASSEQGARQPQHF
clone size: .; D gene: TRBD2; V gene: TRBV2; J gene: TRBJ2-5; CDR3 DNA: TGTGCCAGCAAATTACTAGCGGGAGTCGGAGAGACCCAGTACTTC; CDR3 protein: CASKLLAGVGETQYF
clone size: .; D gene: .; V gene: TRBV5-5; J gene: TRBJ2-3; CDR3 DNA: TGTGCCAGCAGCCAACCAGGGCAAGATACGCAGTATTTT; CDR3 protein: CASSQPGQDTQYF
clone size: .; D gene: .; V gene: TRBV28; J gene: TRBJ1-6; CDR3 DNA: TGTGCCAGCAGGTCGGAGGGGCGGGGTTCACCCCTCCACTTT; CDR3 protein: CASRSEGRGSPLHF
clone size: .; D gene: .; V gene: TRBV6-5; J gene: TRBJ1-1; CDR3 DNA: TGTGCCAGCAGTTACTCGGTCGGCACTGAAGCTTTCTTT; CDR3 protein: CASSYSVGTEAFF
clone size: .; D gene: .; V gene: TRBV6-6; J gene: TRBJ2-2; CDR3 DNA: TGTGCCAGCAGTGCACTTCCTGGACAGTACACCGGGGAGCTGTTTTTT; CDR3 protein: CASSALPGQYTGELFF
clone size: once; D gene: .; V gene: TRBV20-1; J gene: TRBJ1-5; CDR3 DNA: TGCAGTGCTAGTTCAGGGTGGGATCAGCCCCAGCATTTT; CDR3 protein: CSASSGWDQPQHF
clone size: .; D gene: .; V gene: TRBV5-1; J gene: TRBJ2-5; CDR3 DNA: TGCGCCAGCGAGTACGGAGGGAGAGGGACCCAGTACTTC; CDR3 protein: CASEYGGRGTQYF
clone size: .; D gene: .; V gene: TRBV28; J gene: TRBJ2-7; CDR3 DNA: TGTGCCACCATCTCGAGCTCCTACGAGCAGTACTTC; CDR3 protein: CATISSSYEQYF
clone size: .; D gene: .; V gene: TRBV2; J gene: TRBJ1-5; CDR3 DNA: TGTGCCAGCAGCCTAACGACTGAAAATAGCAATCAGCCCCAGCATTTT; CDR3 protein: CASSLTTENSNQPQHF
clone size: .; D gene: TRBD1; V gene: TRBV28; J gene: TRBJ2-1; CDR3 DNA: TGTGCCAGCAGTTTTGGGACAGGGAGGGAGAATGAGCAGTTCTTC; CDR3 protein: CASSFGTGRENEQFF
clone size: .; D gene: .; V gene: TRBV7-9; J gene: TRBJ1-1; CDR3 DNA: TGTGCCAGCAGCTTAGGTTATCAGGGCAAAGACACTGAAGCTTTCTTT; CDR3 protein: CASSLGYQGKDTEAFF
clone size: .; D gene: .; V gene: TRBV19; J gene: TRBJ2-5; CDR3 DNA: TGTGCCAGTAGTATGAGGTCAACGGAGACCCAGTACTTC; CDR3 protein: CASSMRSTETQYF
clone size: once; D gene: .; V gene: TRBV5-1; J gene: TRBJ1-2; CDR3 DNA: TGCGCCAGCAGCTTGGATCCGACAGGACGTTACTATGGCTACACCTTC; CDR3 protein: CASSLDPTGRYYGYTF
clone size: few; D gene: TRBD1; V gene: TRBV3-1/TRBV3-2; J gene: TRBJ1-5; CDR3 DNA: TGTGCCAGCAGCCGGGGACAGGGGAGTCAGCCCCAGCATTTT; CDR3 protein: CASSRGQGSQPQHF
clone size: .; D gene: TRBD1; V gene: TRBV6-5; J gene: TRBJ1-5; CDR3 DNA: TGTGCCAGCAGCCGCGGAGGGACAGGTGGCCAGCCCCAGCATTTT; CDR3 protein: CASSRGGTGGQPQHF
clone size: many; D gene: .; V gene: TRBV28; J gene: TRBJ1-5; CDR3 DNA: TGTGCCAGCAGTTTAGGGGCTGGGGGGGGGTATCAGCCCCAGCATTTT; CDR3 protein: CASSLGAGGGYQPQHF
clone size: .; D gene: .; V gene: TRBV27; J gene: TRBJ1-5; CDR3 DNA: TGTGCCAGCAGTTTACGGAGGGAACTGGATCAGCCCCAGCATTTT; CDR3 protein: CASSLRRELDQPQHF
clone size: once; D gene: TRBD1; V gene: TRBV15; J gene: TRBJ2-5; CDR3 DNA: TGTGCCACCAGCAGAGGGCGCTTTAGGGGGCGAGAAAAGACCCAGTACTTC; CDR3 protein: CATSRGRFRGREKTQYF
clone size: .; D gene: .; V gene: TRBV18; J gene: TRBJ1-1; CDR3 DNA: TGTGCCAGCTCTCTACAGGGCGCGAACACTGAAGCTTTCTTT; CDR3 protein: CASSLQGANTEAFF
clone size: .; D gene: .; V gene: TRBV6-5; J gene: TRBJ1-1; CDR3 DNA: TGTGCCAGCAGGCGTCGCGTTGAGAACACTGAAGCTTTCTTT; CDR3 protein: CASRRRVENTEAFF
clone size: .; D gene: TRBD2; V gene: TRBV5-1; J gene: TRBJ2-7; CDR3 DNA: TGCGCCAGCAGCTTGACCACCGGGACTAGCGGGAGCTACGAGCAGTACTTC; CDR3 protein: CASSLTTGTSGSYEQYF
clone size: few; D gene: TRBD2; V gene: TRBV11-2; J gene: TRBJ2-1; CDR3 DNA: TGTGCCAGCAGCTTAGAGGGACTAGCAGGGGGGCTCTACAATGAGCAGTTCTTC; CDR3 protein: CASSLEGLAGGLYNEQFF
clone size: .; D gene: TRBD1; V gene: TRBV14; J gene: TRBJ1-1; CDR3 DNA: TGTGCCAGCAGCCAATGGACAGGGAAGGATAGCACTGAAGCTTTCTTT; CDR3 protein: CASSQWTGKDSTEAFF
clone size: once; D gene: .; V gene: TRBV29-1; J gene: TRBJ1-2; CDR3 DNA: TGCAGCGTTGGCACGGGAGATAGCTACACCTTC; CDR3 protein: CSVGTGDSYTF
clone size: .; D gene: TRBD2; V gene: TRBV29-1; J gene: TRBJ2-7; CDR3 DNA: TGCAGCGTTGCCCCCGGGACTATAACCTACGAGCAGTACTTC; CDR3 protein: CSVAPGTITYEQYF
clone size: .; D gene: TRBD1; V gene: TRBV29-1; J gene: TRBJ1-4; CDR3 DNA: TGCAGCGTTGAAGCGGTCCGGGACAGAGTTGCAACTAATGAAAAACTGTTTTTT; CDR3 protein: CSVEAVRDRVATNEKLFF
clone size: .; D gene: TRBD2; V gene: TRBV5-4; J gene: TRBJ2-3; CDR3 DNA: TGTGCCAGCAGCCCACTAGCGGGGGGGCCTCATCGGTATTTT; CDR3 protein: CASSPLAGGPHRYF
clone size: .; D gene: TRBD1; V gene: TRBV5-8; J gene: TRBJ1-1; CDR3 DNA: TGTGCCAGCAGCCCTCACTTTGTACAGGGGGCGCTTGTATTGGCTTTCTTT; CDR3 protein: CASSPHFVQGALVLAFF
clone size: .; D gene: TRBD1; V gene: TRBV6-5; J gene: TRBJ1-1; CDR3 DNA: TGTGCCAGCAGTTACTCGACAGGGTTGTACGCTTTCTTT; CDR3 protein: CASSYSTGLYAFF
clone size: .; D gene: .; V gene: TRBV6-6; J gene: TRBJ1-5; CDR3 DNA: TGTGCCAGCAGTTACGAGGTTCAGCCCCAGCATTTT; CDR3 protein: CASSYEVQPQHF
clone size: few; D gene: .; V gene: TRBV4-3; J gene: TRBJ2-1; CDR3 DNA: TGCGCCAGCAGCCAAGATGTAAGGGACTCAGGCGGTGAGCAGTTCTTC; CDR3 protein: CASSQDVRDSGGEQFF
clone size: .; D gene: .; V gene: TRBV4-2; J gene: TRBJ2-1; CDR3 DNA: TGTGCCAGCAGCCAAGGAGACAAGTACAATGAGCAGTTCTTC; CDR3 protein: CASSQGDKYNEQFF
clone size: .; D gene: TRBD2; V gene: TRBV7-8; J gene: TRBJ2-7; CDR3 DNA: TGTGCCAGCAGCTCCATGCGGACTAGCGGGGTGAACGAGCAGTACTTC; CDR3 protein: CASSSMRTSGVNEQYF
clone size: few; D gene: .; V gene: TRBV11-3; J gene: TRBJ2-2; CDR3 DNA: TGTGCCAGCAGCTCCCCGACTAGTAACACCGGGGAGCTGTTTTTT; CDR3 protein: CASSSPTSNTGELFF
clone size: .; D gene: .; V gene: TRBV2; J gene: TRBJ1-5; CDR3 DNA: TGTGCCAGCATTATGGTCCCCGGGGATCAGCCCCAGCATTTT; CDR3 protein: CASIMVPGDQPQHF
clone size: .; D gene: .; V gene: TRBV27; J gene: TRBJ1-1; CDR3 DNA: TGTGCCAGCAGTTCCCCAGTCATGAACACTGAAGCTTTCTTT; CDR3 protein: CASSSPVMNTEAFF
clone size: .; D gene: .; V gene: TRBV6-2/TRBV6-3; J gene: TRBJ1-6; CDR3 DNA: TGTGCCAGCAGTTTGAATCAACCGGGTTATTCACCCCTCCACTTT; CDR3 protein: CASSLNQPGYSPLHF
clone size: .; D gene: TRBD2; V gene: TRBV9; J gene: TRBJ2-3; CDR3 DNA: TGTGCCAGCAGCGCACGACTAGCAGCACCCACAGATACGCAGTATTTT; CDR3 protein: CASSARLAAPTDTQYF
clone size: .; D gene: TRBD1; V gene: TRBV4-3; J gene: TRBJ2-1; CDR3 DNA: TGCGCCAGCAGCCAACTCGCTTGGACAGGTGGACATGAGCAGTTCTTC; CDR3 protein: CASSQLAWTGGHEQFF
clone size: few; D gene: TRBD2; V gene: TRBV28; J gene: TRBJ2-1; CDR3 DNA: TGTGCCAGCAGCACTAGCGGGGGGGACAATGAGCAGTTCTTC; CDR3 protein: CASSTSGGDNEQFF
clone size: .; D gene: TRBD1; V gene: TRBV5-1; J gene: TRBJ2-2; CDR3 DNA: TGCGCCAGCAGTCCCGGGACAGGGGTCGCCGGGGAGCTGTTTTTT; CDR3 protein: CASSPGTGVAGELFF
clone size: .; D gene: TRBD2; V gene: TRBV7-2; J gene: TRBJ2-3; CDR3 DNA: TGTGCCAGCAGCGTCGGGACTAGCGTCCCAGATACGCAGTATTTT; CDR3 protein: CASSVGTSVPDTQYF
clone size: .; D gene: .; V gene: TRBV18; J gene: TRBJ2-1; CDR3 DNA: TGTGCCAGCTCACCACCCCCTAACCACAATGAGCAGTTCTTC; CDR3 protein: CASSPPPNHNEQFF